What follows are 16 T cell receptor beta chains derived from one specimen sequenced in a study of blood T cell repertoires in COVID-19. Assay: immunoSEQ multiplex PCR; the TCRdb copy retains only in-frame clones and omits some. Here the sample spans about 150,000 clones, over 90% being singletons. The specimen sequenced was peripheral blood. The receptors derive from a man between 50 and 59 years old with acute or convalescent COVID-19.

The chain uses TRBV10-3 and TRBJ1-5; 8 bases are a match to TRBD1. The CDR3 runs to 14 residues. V dropped 6 bases and J dropped 3; count of bases not matched to a gene: 4. Germline V gene sequence: CDR1 ENHRY, CDR2 SYGVKD. CDR3 protein: CAISSDRDNQPQHF. CDR3 nucleotide sequence: TGTGCCATCAGCTCGGACAGGGACAATCAGCCCCAGCATTTT.

This chain connects TRBV27 to TRBJ1-2, with D maybe TRBD1 (5 bases). V was trimmed by 2 bases and J by 8 bases, leaving 12 bases between them. From germline, CDR1 is MNHEY and CDR2 SMNVEV (reference sequence). The CDR3 is 13 amino acids. The CDR3 loop is CASSLGGGGGYTF. In DNA form, the CDR3 reads TGTGCCAGCAGTTTAGGCGGGGGTGGCGGCTACACCTTC.

This chain connects TRBV18 to TRBJ1-2, with D hard to call. The V gene's germline CDR1 is KGHSH and CDR2 LQKENI. This CDR3 contains 13 residues. Trimming stripped 3 bases from V and 6 bases from J, with 11 bases between. In DNA, the CDR3 is TGTGCCAGCTCACCTACCGGGTGGGATGGCTACACCTTC. Protein: CASSPTGWDGYTF.

The rearrangement links TRBV29-1 to TRBJ1-2; TRBD1 agrees at 10 bases. With V trimmed by 3 bases and J by 7 bases, 5 bases remained unmatched. Germline V CDR1 and CDR2: SQVTM, ANQGSEA. The CDR3 length is 13 residues. CDR3 region: CSVERQGALGYTF. The CDR3 coding sequence is TGCAGCGTTGAGCGACAGGGGGCTCTTGGCTACACCTTC.

The chain joins TRBV7-6 to TRBJ1-6; D gene unclear. The CDR3 spans 13 residues. V lost 0 bases, J lost 8 bases, and 5 bases lay in between. The germline V gene encodes CDR1 SGHVS and CDR2 FNYEAQ. CDR3 loop: CASSLAEDSPLHF. CDR3 nucleotide sequence: TGTGCCAGCAGCTTAGCTGAGGATTCACCCCTCCACTTT.

The chain uses TRBV6-5 and TRBJ1-1; 10 bases map to TRBD1. CDR1 MNHEY and CDR2 SVGAGI come from the germline V gene. This CDR3 region has 16 residues. Germline trimming cut 2 bases from V and 5 bases from J; bases unmatched to any gene: 8. The CDR3 is CASSYPLGQGRTEAFF. The DNA of the CDR3 is TGTGCCAGCAGTTACCCCTTGGGACAGGGGAGAACTGAAGCTTTCTTT.

This rearrangement joins TRBV7-2 to TRBJ2-7, with 7 bases aligning to TRBD1. The CDR3 is made up of 14 amino acids. Germline CDR1 and CDR2: SGHTA and FQGNSA. V was clipped by 4 bases and J by 0 bases; unmatched bases: 3. The CDR3 DNA reads TGTGCCAGCAGCTGGGGACAGAGCTCCTACGAGCAGTACGTC. It codes for CASSWGQSSYEQYV.

CDR3 nucleotide sequence: TGTGCCAGCAGTATAGCATGGGGGGGTATGTACAATGAGCAGTTCTTC. It encodes CASSIAWGGMYNEQFF. The V gene is TRBV27, the J gene TRBJ2-1, with 7 positions matching TRBD2. J gave up 4 bases and V 5 bases, and 11 bases lay outside the gene matches. This CDR3 has 16 amino acids. Germline V lookup: CDR1 MNHEY, CDR2 SMNVEV (reference sequence).

The chain carries TRBV19 and TRBJ2-7, with 7 bases lining up with TRBD1. Looked up from germline, CDR1 is LNHDA and CDR2 is SQIVND (reference sequence). The CDR3 contains 13 residues. V lost 8 bases, J lost 0 bases, and 4 bases stayed unmatched. The CDR3 region is CASLGTDSYEQYF. The DNA for the CDR3 is TGTGCCAGTTTGGGGACAGACTCCTACGAGCAGTACTTC.

The chain carries TRBV5-1 and TRBJ1-5; 7 bases align to TRBD1. Germline trimming cut 0 bases from V and 7 bases from J; bases unmatched to any gene: 7. CDR3 length: 15 amino acids. The germline V gene has CDR1 SGHRS and CDR2 YFSETQ. The CDR3 here is CASSLGDRVNQPQHF. In DNA, the CDR3 is TGCGCCAGCAGCTTGGGTGACAGGGTGAACCAGCCCCAGCATTTT.

This clone was counted only a few times. The rearrangement uses TRBV3-1 (or the pseudogene TRBV3-2) and TRBJ1-4; 9 bases agree with TRBD1. CDR3 length equals 16 residues. The V segment lost 3 bases and the J segment 8 bases; nucleotides outside the gene matches: 10. Germline V lookup: CDR1 LGHDT, CDR2 YNNKEL (reference sequence). CDR3 region: CASSHKPRDREEKLFF. The CDR3 region has the DNA TGTGCCAGCAGCCATAAACCCCGGGACAGGGAGGAAAAACTGTTTTTT.

The V and J genes are TRBV19 and TRBJ1-5; TRBD1 matches at 10 bases. J lost 7 bases, V lost 3 bases, and 9 bases had no gene match. Germline V gene lookup returns CDR1 LNHDA and CDR2 SQIVND (reference sequence). This CDR3 is 16 amino acids long. The CDR3, as DNA: TGTGCCAGTAGTATGAGAGCAGGGACAGGGGACCAGCCCCAGCATTTT. Translation: CASSMRAGTGDQPQHF.

This clone has only one observation. The chain employs TRBV7-3 and TRBJ2-7, with TRBD1 matching 7 bases. CDR1 is SGHTA, CDR2 FQGTGA, per germline. The CDR3 runs 16 residues. V lost 5 bases and J lost 0; bases outside the gene matches: 10. In DNA, the CDR3 is TGTGCCAGCAGCCAAACCGGGACAGCACCCTCCTACGAGCAGTACTTC. Protein product: CASSQTGTAPSYEQYF.

This clone was seen once. The J gene is TRBJ1-5, the V gene TRBV4-1; 8 bases fit TRBD1. The CDR3 runs 15 residues. Germline values: CDR1 MGHRA, CDR2 YSYEKL. V lost 4 bases and J lost 2; bases outside the gene matches: 4. Written as DNA, the CDR3 is TGCGCCAGCAGCCCGACAGGGGCGGGCAATCAGCCCCAGCATTTT. Encoded protein: CASSPTGAGNQPQHF.

The gene calls are TRBV7-2 and TRBJ2-3, with D tentatively TRBD1 (6 bases). Germline lookup yields CDR1 SGHTA and CDR2 FQGNSA. V was cut by 4 bases and J by 6 bases, with 8 bases left in between. This CDR3 region has 12 residues. The CDR3 nucleotides are TGTGCCAGCAGCTCAACAGGGGATACGCAGTATTTT. It yields the protein CASSSTGDTQYF.

The chain carries TRBV24-1 and TRBJ2-1; D might be TRBD2 (5 bases). The CDR3 totals 11 residues. Germline V gene lookup returns CDR1 KGHDR and CDR2 SFDVKD. Trimming took off 6 bases at V and 8 bases at J, with 7 bases between the two ends. CDR3 amino acids: CATSRGYEQFF. The CDR3 bases are TGTGCCACCAGTAGAGGGTATGAGCAGTTCTTC.